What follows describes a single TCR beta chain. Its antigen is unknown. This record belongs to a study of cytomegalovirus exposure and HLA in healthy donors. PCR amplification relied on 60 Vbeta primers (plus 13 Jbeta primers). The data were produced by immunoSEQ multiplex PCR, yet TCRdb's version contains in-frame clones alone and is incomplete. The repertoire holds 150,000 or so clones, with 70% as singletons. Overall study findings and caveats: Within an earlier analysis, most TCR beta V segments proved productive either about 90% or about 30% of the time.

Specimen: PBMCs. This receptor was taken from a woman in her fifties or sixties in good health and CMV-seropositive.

This CDR3 reads CASKDNLSEQYF. In nucleotides, the CDR3 is TGTGCCAGCAAGGACAACTTATCCGAGCAGTACTTC. This chain links TRBV2 with TRBJ2-7, with D possibly being TRBD1 (5 bases). CDR3 length: 12 residues. Trimming took 7 bases from V and 6 from J, leaving 13 bases between them. Per the germline V gene, CDR1 is SNHLY and CDR2 is FYNNEI.